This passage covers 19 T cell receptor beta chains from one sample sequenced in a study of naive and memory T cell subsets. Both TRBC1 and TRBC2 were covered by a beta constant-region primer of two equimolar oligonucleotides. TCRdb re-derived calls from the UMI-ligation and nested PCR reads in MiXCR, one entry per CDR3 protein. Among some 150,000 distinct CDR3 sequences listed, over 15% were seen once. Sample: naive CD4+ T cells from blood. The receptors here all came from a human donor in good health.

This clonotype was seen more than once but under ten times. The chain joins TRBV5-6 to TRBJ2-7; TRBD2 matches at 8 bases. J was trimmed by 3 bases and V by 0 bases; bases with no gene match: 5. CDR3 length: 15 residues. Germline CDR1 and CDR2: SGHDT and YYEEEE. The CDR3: CASSLVERESYEQYF. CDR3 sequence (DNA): TGTGCCAGCAGCTTGGTCGAGCGGGAGAGCTACGAGCAGTACTTC. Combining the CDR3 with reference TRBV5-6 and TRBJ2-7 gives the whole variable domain DAGVTQSPTHLIKTRGQQVTLRCSPKSGHDTVSWYQQALGQGPQFIFQYYEEEERQRGNFPDRFSGHQFPNYSSELNVNALLLGDSALYLCASSLVERESYEQYFGPGTRLTVT.

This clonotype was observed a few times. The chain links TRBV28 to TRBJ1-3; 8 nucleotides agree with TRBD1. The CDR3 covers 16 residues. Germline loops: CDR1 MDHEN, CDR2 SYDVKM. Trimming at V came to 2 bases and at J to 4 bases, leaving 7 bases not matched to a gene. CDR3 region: CASSLIGRGPGNTIYF. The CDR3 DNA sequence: TGTGCCAGCAGTTTAATCGGCAGGGGGCCAGGAAACACCATATATTTT.

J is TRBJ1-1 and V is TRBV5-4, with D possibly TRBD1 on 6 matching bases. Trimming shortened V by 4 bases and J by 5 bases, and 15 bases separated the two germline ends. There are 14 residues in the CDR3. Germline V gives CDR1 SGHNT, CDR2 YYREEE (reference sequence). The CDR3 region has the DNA TGTGCCAGCAGCGTACAGGGCGGGGGTACTGAAGCTTTCTTT. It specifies CASSVQGGGTEAFF.

CDR3 bases: TGTGCCAGCAGTTACCCGGGTCTGTACAATGAGCAGTTCTTC. Translated: CASSYPGLYNEQFF. The rearrangement links TRBV6-5 to TRBJ2-1, with D hard to call. The germline CDR1 and CDR2 sequences are MNHEY and SVGAGI. The V end lost 2 bases, the J end lost 4 bases, and 9 bases lay between the germline ends. The CDR3 loop spans 14 amino acids.

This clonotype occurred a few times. The CDR3 reads CATSDLTKVLAGTYEQYF. The CDR3 bases are TGTGCCACCAGTGACCTGACGAAGGTTCTAGCGGGAACCTACGAGCAGTACTTC. V is TRBV24-1 and J is TRBJ2-7; 9 positions agree with TRBD2. Germline trimming cut 4 bases from V and 2 bases from J; bases unmatched to any gene: 14. This CDR3 contains 18 residues. Germline V gives CDR1 KGHDR, CDR2 SFDVKD.

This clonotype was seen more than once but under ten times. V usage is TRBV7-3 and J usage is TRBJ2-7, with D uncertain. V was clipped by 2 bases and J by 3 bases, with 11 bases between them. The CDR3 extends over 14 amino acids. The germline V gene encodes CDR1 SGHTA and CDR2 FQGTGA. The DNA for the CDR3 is TGTGCCAGCAGCTTAGGCACTACAGACTACGAGCAGTACTTC. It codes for CASSLGTTDYEQYF.

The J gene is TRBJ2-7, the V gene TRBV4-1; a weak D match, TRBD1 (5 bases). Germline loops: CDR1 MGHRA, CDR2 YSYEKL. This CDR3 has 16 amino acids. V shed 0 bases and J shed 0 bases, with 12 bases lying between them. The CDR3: CASSQDPGYLSYEQYF. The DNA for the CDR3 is TGCGCCAGCAGCCAAGACCCAGGGTACCTCTCCTACGAGCAGTACTTC.

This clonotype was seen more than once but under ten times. As DNA, the CDR3 is TGCAGCGTTGTAGATCGGGGAGGTACAGATACGCAGTATTTT. Translated, it gives CSVVDRGGTDTQYF. The chain employs TRBV29-1 and TRBJ2-3, with D perhaps matching TRBD2 (6 bases). The CDR3 consists of 14 residues. Germline lookup yields CDR1 SQVTM and CDR2 ANQGSEA. V was cut by 4 bases and J by 3 bases, with 14 bases left in between.

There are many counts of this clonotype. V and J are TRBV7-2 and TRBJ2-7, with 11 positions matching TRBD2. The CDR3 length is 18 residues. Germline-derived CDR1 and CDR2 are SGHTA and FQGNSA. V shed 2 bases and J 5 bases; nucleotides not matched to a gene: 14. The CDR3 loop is CASSLPRGSGRAENEQYF. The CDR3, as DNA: TGTGCCAGCAGCTTACCCCGTGGTAGCGGGAGGGCCGAGAACGAGCAGTACTTC. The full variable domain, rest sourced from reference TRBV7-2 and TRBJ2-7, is GAGVSQSPSNKVTEKGKDVELRCDPISGHTALYWYRQSLGQGLEFLIYFQGNSAPDKSGLPSDRFSAERTGGSVSTLTIQRTQQEDSAVYLCASSLPRGSGRAENEQYFGPGTRLTVT.

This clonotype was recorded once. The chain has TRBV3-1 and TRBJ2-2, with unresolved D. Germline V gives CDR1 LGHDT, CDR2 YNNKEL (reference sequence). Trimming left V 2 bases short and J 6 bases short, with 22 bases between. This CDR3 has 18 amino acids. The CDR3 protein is CASSQNLVVSTRAGELFF. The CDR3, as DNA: TGTGCCAGCAGCCAAAATCTTGTCGTCTCAACTCGGGCCGGGGAGCTGTTTTTT.

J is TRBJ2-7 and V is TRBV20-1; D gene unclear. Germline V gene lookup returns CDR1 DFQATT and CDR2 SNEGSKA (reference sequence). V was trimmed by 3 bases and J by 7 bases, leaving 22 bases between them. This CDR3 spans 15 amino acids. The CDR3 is CSARAGINPRWEQYF. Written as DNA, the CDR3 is TGCAGTGCTAGGGCAGGAATCAATCCCAGGTGGGAGCAGTACTTC.

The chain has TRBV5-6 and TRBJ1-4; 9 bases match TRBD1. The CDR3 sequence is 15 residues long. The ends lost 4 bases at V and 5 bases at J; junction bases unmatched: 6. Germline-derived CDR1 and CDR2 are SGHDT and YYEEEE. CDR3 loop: CASSPLGTGNEKLFF. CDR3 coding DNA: TGTGCCAGCAGCCCACTCGGGACAGGGAATGAAAAACTGTTTTTT.

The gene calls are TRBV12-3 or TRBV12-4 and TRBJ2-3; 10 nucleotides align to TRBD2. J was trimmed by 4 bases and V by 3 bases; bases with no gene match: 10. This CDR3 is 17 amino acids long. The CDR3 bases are TGTGCCAGCAGTTTCCCCCTAGCGGGAGTAATCTCAGATACGCAGTATTTT. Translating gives CASSFPLAGVISDTQYF.

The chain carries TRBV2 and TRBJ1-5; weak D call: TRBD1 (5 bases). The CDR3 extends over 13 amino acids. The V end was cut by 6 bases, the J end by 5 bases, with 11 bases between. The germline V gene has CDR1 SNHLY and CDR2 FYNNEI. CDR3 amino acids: CASRARGDQPQHF. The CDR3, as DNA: TGTGCCAGCAGAGCAAGAGGGGATCAGCCCCAGCATTTT. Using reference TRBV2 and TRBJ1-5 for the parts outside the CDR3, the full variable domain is EPEVTQTPSHQVTQMGQEVILRCVPISNHLYFYWYRQILGQKVEFLVSFYNNEISEKSEIFDDQFSVERPDGSNFTLKIRSTKLEDSAMYFCASRARGDQPQHFGDGTRLSIL.

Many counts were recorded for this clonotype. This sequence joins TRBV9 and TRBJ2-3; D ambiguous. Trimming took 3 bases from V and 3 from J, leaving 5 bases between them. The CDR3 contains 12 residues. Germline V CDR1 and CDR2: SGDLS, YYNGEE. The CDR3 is CASSASTDTQYF. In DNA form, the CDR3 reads TGTGCCAGCAGCGCCTCAACAGATACGCAGTATTTT.

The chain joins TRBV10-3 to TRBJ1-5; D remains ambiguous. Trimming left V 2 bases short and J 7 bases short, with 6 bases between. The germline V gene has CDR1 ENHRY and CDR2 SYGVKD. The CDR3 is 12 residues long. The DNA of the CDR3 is TGTGCCATCAGTGAGGGGTCACAGCCCCAGCATTTT. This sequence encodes CAISEGSQPQHF.

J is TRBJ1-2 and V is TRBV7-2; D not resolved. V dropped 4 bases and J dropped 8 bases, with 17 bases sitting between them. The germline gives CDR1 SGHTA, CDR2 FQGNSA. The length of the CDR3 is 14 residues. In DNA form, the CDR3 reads TGTGCCAGCAGCTCCGACCCGACTCAGAAGGGCTACACCTTC. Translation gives CASSSDPTQKGYTF.

CDR3 sequence: CASSPPSRGNQPQHF. The CDR3 DNA is TGTGCCAGCTCACCACCGTCCAGGGGCAATCAGCCCCAGCATTTT. The chain employs TRBV18 and TRBJ1-5; possible D gene TRBD1, 5 bases. This CDR3 is built from 15 residues. Germline V gene lookup returns CDR1 KGHSH and CDR2 LQKENI. V was pared by 0 bases and J by 2 bases, with 8 bases between.

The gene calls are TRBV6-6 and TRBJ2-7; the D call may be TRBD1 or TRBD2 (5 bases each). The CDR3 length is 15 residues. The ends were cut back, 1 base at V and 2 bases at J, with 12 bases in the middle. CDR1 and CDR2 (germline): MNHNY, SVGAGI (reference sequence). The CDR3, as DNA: TGTGCCAGCAGTTACTTGGGACCCATCCCCTACGAGCAGTACTTC. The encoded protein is CASSYLGPIPYEQYF.